The 18 T cell receptor beta chains below come from one sample, sequenced in a study of T cell responses to AZD1222 COVID-19 vaccine (dated by TCRdb to the early 2020s). What this sample's time point label stands for: sample from adult after SARS-CoV-2 infection, after symptom onset. The library was prepared using the immunoSEQ multiplex PCR assay. Imported from immuneACCESS, the table was reduced by TCRdb to in-frame sequences with V and J called. These copies leave out some clones; in studies compared against another copy, an unresolved V gene accounts for under half, and the cause of the remainder is not known. The sample table holds roughly 150,000 clones, of which approximately 86% were seen once. The ten largest clones represent roughly 7% of the sample. Sequenced material: peripheral blood, taken after recovery from COVID-19. The receptors originated from an adult who had recovered from COVID-19.

V gene TRBV7-3 combines with J gene TRBJ2-1; D remains unclear. Trimming cost V 5 bases and J 5 bases, with 10 bases left between them. CDR3 length: 13 residues. The germline CDR1 and CDR2 sequences are SGHTA and FQGTGA. This chain's CDR3 is CASSRAPDNEQFF. CDR3 in DNA: TGTGCCAGCAGCCGGGCCCCAGACAATGAGCAGTTCTTC.

The V call is TRBV6-1, the J call TRBJ1-5; D uncertain. The CDR3 runs to 17 residues. Per germline, CDR1 MNHNS and CDR2 SASEGT. V was shortened by 0 bases and J by 1 base, with 13 bases between the two germline ends. The CDR3 protein is CASSEALAGVSNQPQHF. In nucleotides, the CDR3 is TGTGCCAGCAGTGAAGCGCTTGCCGGGGTCAGCAATCAGCCCCAGCATTTT.

This chain connects TRBV19 to TRBJ2-4; 8 bases match TRBD1. J lost 1 base, V lost 6 bases, and 5 bases had no gene match. The CDR3 extends over 15 amino acids. The V gene's germline CDR1 is LNHDA and CDR2 SQIVND (reference sequence). The CDR3 sequence is CASRPGGSAKNIQYF. The CDR3 DNA follows: TGTGCCAGTAGACCAGGGGGCAGCGCCAAAAACATTCAGTACTTC. The full variable domain, rest sourced from reference TRBV19 and TRBJ2-4, is DGGITQSPKYLFRKEGQNVTLSCEQNLNHDAMYWYRQDPGQGLRLIYYSQIVNDFQKGDIAEGYSVSREKKESFPLTVTSAQKNPTAFYLCASRPGGSAKNIQYFGAGTRLSVL.

The rearrangement links TRBV6-5 to TRBJ2-7; TRBD1 or TRBD2 may be the D gene (6 bases each). This CDR3 region has 12 residues. Germline loops: CDR1 MNHEY, CDR2 SVGAGI. The ends were cut back, 2 bases at V and 6 bases at J, with 8 bases in the middle. The CDR3 nucleotides read TGTGCCAGCAGTTACGGGGGGCGCGAGCAGTACTTC. Translated: CASSYGGREQYF.

Comments on this clone: Distinct nucleotide sequences in the sample also encode this CDR3. The chain uses TRBV7-3 and TRBJ1-1; tentative D call: TRBD1 (5 bases). Germline V gives CDR1 SGHTA, CDR2 FQGTGA. The CDR3 contains 14 residues. V was clipped by 0 bases and J by 3 bases, with 8 bases between them. CDR3 sequence: CASSLTGGDTEAFF. In DNA form, the CDR3 reads TGTGCCAGCAGCTTAACTGGGGGGGACACTGAAGCTTTCTTT.

In the case of this clone: Compared with germline, one end of the junction differs, possibly owing to a read error. The rearrangement uses TRBV29-1 and TRBJ1-2; no firm D call. This CDR3 comprises 12 residues. CDR1 SQVTM and CDR2 ANQGSEA come from the germline V gene. CDR3 sequence reads: CSVANSPQDRTF. The CDR3 coding sequence is TGCAGCGTTGCTAACAGTCCCCAAGATCGAACATTC.

J is TRBJ2-7 and V is TRBV10-3, with D maybe TRBD1 (6 bases). Per germline, CDR1 ENHRY and CDR2 SYGVKD. The CDR3 is 12 amino acids. V lost 6 bases, J lost 6 bases, and 12 bases lay in between. The CDR3 loop reads CAIRSTGSEQYF. DNA of the CDR3: TGTGCCATCAGGTCCACAGGGAGCGAGCAGTACTTC.

The chain employs TRBV5-6 and TRBJ1-1, with a possible D match to TRBD1 (6 bases). Germline V CDR1 and CDR2: SGHDT, YYEEEE. Trimming shortened V by 2 bases and J by 4 bases, and 18 bases separated the two germline ends. The CDR3 extends over 16 amino acids. CDR3 residues: CASSFGTNRGPTEAFF. The CDR3 bases are TGTGCCAGCAGCTTTGGGACAAACCGGGGGCCCACTGAAGCTTTCTTT.

This chain uses TRBV19 with TRBJ2-5, with 8 nucleotides matching TRBD1. CDR1 and CDR2 from the germline V gene are LNHDA and SQIVND (reference sequence). CDR3 size: 13 residues. V was pared by 7 bases and J by 7 bases, with 8 bases of the junction left unmatched. The CDR3 sequence is CASIGRDRLTQYF. DNA for the CDR3: TGTGCCAGTATAGGACGGGACAGGCTGACCCAGTACTTC.

This clone was detected once. V usage is TRBV29-1 and J usage is TRBJ1-2, with 11 bases fitting TRBD1. With 2 bases clipped from V and 3 bases from J, the junction kept 5 bases outside the gene matches. This CDR3 comprises 15 residues. The germline CDR1 and CDR2 sequences are SQVTM and ANQGSEA. CDR3 region: CSVESRDRGDYGYTF. The CDR3 region has the DNA TGCAGCGTTGAAAGCCGGGACAGGGGGGACTATGGCTACACCTTC. Based on the CDR3 plus reference TRBV29-1 and TRBJ1-2, the full variable domain is SAVISQKPSRDICQRGTSLTIQCQVDSQVTMMFWYRQQPGQSLTLIATANQGSEATYESGFVIDKFPISRPNLTFSTLTVSNMSPEDSSIYLCSVESRDRGDYGYTFGSGTRLTVV.

The chain joins TRBV28 to TRBJ2-2; D is possibly TRBD2 (5 bases). Germline V gene data show CDR1 as MDHEN and CDR2 as SYDVKM. The V and J ends lost 6 bases and 2 bases respectively, with 16 bases between them. This CDR3 contains 16 residues. For the CDR3, the DNA is TGTGCCAGCAGGTCGCCGCGACTACCCAACACCGGGGAGCTGTTTTTT. Translating gives CASRSPRLPNTGELFF.

This clone was observed once. The rearrangement links TRBV7-9 to TRBJ1-2, with 7 positions matching TRBD1. The CDR3 spans 13 residues. The J segment lost 5 bases and the V segment lost 5 bases, leaving 5 bases of the junction unmatched. Germline CDR1 is SEHNR and CDR2 is FQNEAQ (reference sequence). CDR3 protein: CASSTGQRYGYTF. CDR3 nucleotide sequence: TGTGCCAGCAGCACGGGACAGAGATATGGCTACACCTTC. The whole variable domain, filled in from reference TRBV7-9 and TRBJ1-2, reads DTGVSQNPRHKITKRGQNVTFRCDPISEHNRLYWYRQTLGQGPEFLTYFQNEAQLEKSRLLSDRFSAERPKGSFSTLEIQRTEQGDSAMYLCASSTGQRYGYTFGSGTRLTVV.

The chain is built from TRBV5-5 and TRBJ1-2; weak D call: TRBD1 (6 bases). The germline CDR1 and CDR2 sequences are SGHKS and YYEKEE (reference sequence). Trimming left V 2 bases short and J 3 bases short, with 14 bases between. The CDR3 has 15 amino acids. The CDR3, as DNA: TGTGCCAGCAGCTTAACGCGGGGGGCAGACTATGGCTACACCTTC. Its protein product is CASSLTRGADYGYTF.

The chain recombines TRBV5-1 with TRBJ2-5; 13 bases agree with TRBD2. Germline values: CDR1 SGHRS, CDR2 YFSETQ. CDR3 length equals 15 residues. V was clipped by 4 bases and J by 5 bases; unmatched bases: 5. Here the CDR3 reads CASSLGLAGVETQYF. The CDR3 DNA follows: TGCGCCAGCAGCCTCGGACTAGCGGGAGTGGAGACCCAGTACTTC.

The sample holds a few counts of this clone. V usage is TRBV9 and J usage is TRBJ1-1, with D possibly matching TRBD1 (6 bases). This CDR3 contains 13 residues. Trimming removed 2 bases from V and 4 bases from J, with 9 bases in between. Germline V gene lookup returns CDR1 SGDLS and CDR2 YYNGEE. In DNA form, the CDR3 reads TGTGCCAGCAGCGTTTCAGGGGTCACTGAAGCTTTCTTT. It encodes CASSVSGVTEAFF.

In this sample, this clone turned up once. The CDR3 DNA is TGTGCCAGCAGCTCCGGGACAGGATACAATCAGCCCCAGCATTTT. This codes for CASSSGTGYNQPQHF. V and J are TRBV7-2 and TRBJ1-5; 8 positions agree with TRBD1. The CDR3 runs 15 residues. The germline V gene encodes CDR1 SGHTA and CDR2 FQGNSA. Trimming took 4 bases from V and 3 from J; bases not matched to a gene: 5.

V gene TRBV18 combines with J gene TRBJ1-1, with D hard to call. With 3 bases removed from V and 0 bases from J, the gap between germline ends came to 11 bases. This CDR3 has 15 residues. The germline CDR1 and CDR2 sequences are KGHSH and LQKENI. CDR3 residues: CASSPGLPMNTEAFF. The CDR3 nucleotides are TGTGCCAGCTCACCCGGGCTGCCGATGAACACTGAAGCTTTCTTT.

The rearrangement joins TRBV4-1 to TRBJ1-2; D ambiguous. CDR1 and CDR2 (germline): MGHRA, YSYEKL. CDR3 length: 16 amino acids. V was clipped by 1 base and J by 4 bases, with 16 bases between them. The CDR3 reads CASSQVPGRWIYGYTF. The CDR3, as DNA: TGCGCCAGCAGCCAAGTCCCGGGCCGGTGGATCTATGGCTACACCTTC.